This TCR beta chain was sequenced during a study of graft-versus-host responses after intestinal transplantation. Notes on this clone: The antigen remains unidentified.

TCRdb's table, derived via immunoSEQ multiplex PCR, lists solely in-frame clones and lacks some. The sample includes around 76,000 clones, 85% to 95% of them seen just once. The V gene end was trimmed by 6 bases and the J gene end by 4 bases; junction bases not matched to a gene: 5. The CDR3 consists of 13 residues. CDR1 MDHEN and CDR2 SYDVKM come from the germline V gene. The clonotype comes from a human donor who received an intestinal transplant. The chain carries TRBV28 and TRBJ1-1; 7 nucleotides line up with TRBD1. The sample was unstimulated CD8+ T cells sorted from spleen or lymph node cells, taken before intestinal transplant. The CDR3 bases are TGTGCCAGCAGCCCGACAGGGATCACTGAAGCTTTCTTT. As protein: CASSPTGITEAFF.